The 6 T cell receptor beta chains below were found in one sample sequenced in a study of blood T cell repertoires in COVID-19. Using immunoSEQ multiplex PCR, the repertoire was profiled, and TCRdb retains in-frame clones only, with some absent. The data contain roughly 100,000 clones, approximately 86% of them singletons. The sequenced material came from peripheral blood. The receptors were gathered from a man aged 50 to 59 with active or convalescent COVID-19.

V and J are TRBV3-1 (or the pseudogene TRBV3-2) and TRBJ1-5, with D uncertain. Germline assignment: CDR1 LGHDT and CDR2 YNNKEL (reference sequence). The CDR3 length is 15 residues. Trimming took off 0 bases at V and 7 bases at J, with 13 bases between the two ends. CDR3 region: CASSQEWGVGQPQHF. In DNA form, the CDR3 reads TGTGCCAGCAGCCAAGAGTGGGGAGTTGGACAGCCCCAGCATTTT.

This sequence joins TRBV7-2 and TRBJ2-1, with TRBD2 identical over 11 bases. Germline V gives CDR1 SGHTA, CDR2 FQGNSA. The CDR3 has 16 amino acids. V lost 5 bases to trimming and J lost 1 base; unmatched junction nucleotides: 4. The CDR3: CASSPASGGSYNEQFF. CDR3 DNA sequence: TGTGCCAGCAGCCCCGCTAGCGGGGGGTCCTACAATGAGCAGTTCTTC.

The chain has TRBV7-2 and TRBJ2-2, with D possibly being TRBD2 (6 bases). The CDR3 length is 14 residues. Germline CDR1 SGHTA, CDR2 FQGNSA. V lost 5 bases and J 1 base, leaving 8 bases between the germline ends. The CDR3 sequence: CASSRSGNTGELFF. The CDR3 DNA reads TGTGCCAGCAGCCGTAGCGGGAACACCGGGGAGCTGTTTTTT.

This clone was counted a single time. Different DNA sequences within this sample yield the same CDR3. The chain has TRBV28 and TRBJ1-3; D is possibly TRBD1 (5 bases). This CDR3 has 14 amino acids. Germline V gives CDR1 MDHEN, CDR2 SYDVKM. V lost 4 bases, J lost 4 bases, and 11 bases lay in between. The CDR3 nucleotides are TGTGCCAGCAGTTCCCAGGGTGCGGGAAACACCATATATTTT. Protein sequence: CASSSQGAGNTIYF.

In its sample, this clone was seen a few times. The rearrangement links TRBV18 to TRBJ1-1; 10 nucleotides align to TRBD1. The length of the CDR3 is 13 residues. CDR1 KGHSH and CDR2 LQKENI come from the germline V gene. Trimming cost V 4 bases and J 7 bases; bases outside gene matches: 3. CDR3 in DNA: TGTGCCAGCTCACAAGGACAGGGGGATGAAGCTTTCTTT. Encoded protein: CASSQGQGDEAFF. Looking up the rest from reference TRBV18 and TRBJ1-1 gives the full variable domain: NAGVMQNPRHLVRRRGQEARLRCSPMKGHSHVYWYRQLPEEGLKFMVYLQKENIIDESGMPKERFSAEFPKEGPSILRIQQVVRGDSAAYFCASSQGQGDEAFFGQGTRLTVV.

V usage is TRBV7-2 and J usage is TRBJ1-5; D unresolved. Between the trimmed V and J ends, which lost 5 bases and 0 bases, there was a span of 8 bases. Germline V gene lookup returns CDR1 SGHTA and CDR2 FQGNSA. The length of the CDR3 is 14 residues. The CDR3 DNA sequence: TGTGCCAGCAGCGTAGGTATTAGCAATCAGCCCCAGCATTTT. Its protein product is CASSVGISNQPQHF.